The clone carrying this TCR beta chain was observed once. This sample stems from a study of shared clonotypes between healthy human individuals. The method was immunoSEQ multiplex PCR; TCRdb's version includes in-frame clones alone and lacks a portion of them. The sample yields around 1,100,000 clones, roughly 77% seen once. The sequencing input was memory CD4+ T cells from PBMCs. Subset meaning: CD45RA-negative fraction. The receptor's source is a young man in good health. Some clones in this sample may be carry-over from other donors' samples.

This chain's CDR3 is CASGTTQETQYF. For the CDR3, the DNA is TGTGCCAGCGGGACAACACAAGAGACCCAGTACTTC. This chain links TRBV5-6 with TRBJ2-5; weak D call: TRBD1 (6 bases). V gave up 7 bases and J gave up 2 bases, with 9 bases separating them. Germline CDR1 SGHDT, CDR2 YYEEEE. The CDR3 is 12 residues long.